A single sample is the source of the 20 T cell receptor beta chains below, sequenced in a study of T cell responses to AZD1222 COVID-19 vaccine. Libraries were prepared by immunoSEQ multiplex PCR; TCRdb keeps only in-frame clonotypes and omits some of them. The sample includes under 150,000 clones, nearly 95% seen only once; the top ten take around 5.4%. This specimen was peripheral blood, taken on day 0 of AZD1222 vaccination. The receptors were sampled from an adult in good health.

J is TRBJ2-1 and V is TRBV29-1, with no clear D. With 3 bases removed from V and 7 bases from J, the gap between germline ends came to 16 bases. Germline V CDR1 and CDR2: SQVTM, ANQGSEA. The CDR3 loop spans 14 amino acids. The CDR3, as DNA: TGCAGCGTTGATGGAAATAAACCTTTGAATGAGCAGTTCTTC. This gives the protein CSVDGNKPLNEQFF.

With regard to this clone: This sample includes further DNA sequences coding for the same CDR3. The V gene is TRBV30, the J gene TRBJ1-1; no clear D. Trimming removed 0 bases at V and 2 bases at J, with 7 bases between. The CDR3 has 13 amino acids. Germline V gives CDR1 GTSNPN, CDR2 SVGIG (reference sequence). CDR3 bases: TGTGCCTGGAGTGTAGGTGGAAACACTGAAGCTTTCTTT. Protein: CAWSVGGNTEAFF.

CDR3 loop: CASSPTIPSYEQYF. CDR3 nucleotides: TGTGCCAGCAGCCCCACCATCCCCTCCTACGAGCAGTACTTC. The chain employs TRBV3-1 (or the pseudogene TRBV3-2) and TRBJ2-7, with D unclear. The V gene's germline CDR1 is LGHDT and CDR2 YNNKEL (reference sequence). Trimming took off 4 bases at V and 0 bases at J, with 10 bases between the two ends. CDR3 length equals 14 residues.

V and J are TRBV21-1 and TRBJ2-7; the tabulated D call, TRBD1, remains unverified against the DNA. TRBV21-1 is a pseudogene segment. This CDR3 is 14 amino acids long. CDR3 sequence reads: CASSKVGTGGEQYF. CDR3 DNA sequence: TGTGCCAGCAGCAAAGTGGGGACAGGGGGGGAGCAGTACTTC.

This chain uses TRBV28 with TRBJ1-5; D unclear. CDR1 is MDHEN, CDR2 SYDVKM, per germline. V gave up 6 bases and J gave up 2 bases, with 14 bases separating them. The CDR3 totals 15 residues. For the CDR3, the DNA is TGTGCCAGCAGGCGTCGGTCGAGGGGCAATCAGCCCCAGCATTTT. Translation gives CASRRRSRGNQPQHF. Variable domain in full (rest from reference TRBV28 and TRBJ1-5): DVKVTQSSRYLVKRTGEKVFLECVQDMDHENMFWYRQDPGLGLRLIYFSYDVKMKEKGDIPEGYSVSREKKERFSLILESASTNQTSMYLCASRRRSRGNQPQHFGDGTRLSIL.

The chain joins TRBV4-1 to TRBJ2-1; 12 bases map to TRBD2. Germline values: CDR1 MGHRA, CDR2 YSYEKL. The CDR3 sequence is 15 residues long. The trim removed 4 bases at V and 5 bases at J, leaving 3 bases unmatched. CDR3 DNA: TGCGCCAGCAGCCCCCTAGCGGGAGGGGACAATGAGCAGTTCTTC. Translating it yields CASSPLAGGDNEQFF.

V gene TRBV7-2 combines with J gene TRBJ2-7; D ambiguous. Germline V gene lookup returns CDR1 SGHTA and CDR2 FQGNSA. V shed 3 bases and J shed 4 bases, with 13 bases lying between them. The CDR3 is 14 residues long. The CDR3 bases are TGTGCCAGCAGCTTTACCCCATCGAATTACGAGCAGTACTTC. Translating gives CASSFTPSNYEQYF.

The chain links TRBV5-6 to TRBJ1-5; TRBD1 is a possible D gene (5 bases). The V gene's germline CDR1 is SGHDT and CDR2 YYEEEE. The CDR3 runs to 16 residues. Trimming took off 0 bases at V and 4 bases at J, with 14 bases between the two ends. The CDR3 reads CASSLGEGRANQPQHF. CDR3 in DNA: TGTGCCAGCAGCTTGGGCGAGGGGCGTGCAAATCAGCCCCAGCATTTT.

In DNA, the CDR3 is TGTGCCAGCAGTCGGACGGTTAGCTCTGGAAACACCATATATTTT. Translated, it gives CASSRTVSSGNTIYF. The chain combines TRBV2 with TRBJ1-3; D is ambiguous. Germline V CDR1 and CDR2: SNHLY, FYNNEI. There are 15 residues in the CDR3. Trimming shortened V by 5 bases and J by 0 bases, and 11 bases separated the two germline ends.

The chain joins TRBV29-1 to TRBJ1-1; tentative D call: TRBD1 (6 bases). Germline V CDR1 and CDR2: SQVTM, ANQGSEA. CDR3 size: 12 residues. The ends were cut back, 6 bases at V and 8 bases at J, with 16 bases in the middle. CDR3 DNA sequence: TGCAGCGTGCACGAGGGGGTGACCGAAGCTTTCTTT. Translation: CSVHEGVTEAFF.

The V and J genes are TRBV5-4 and TRBJ2-2; the match to TRBD2 covers 14 bases. The CDR3 has 16 residues. The ends lost 3 bases at V and 7 bases at J; junction bases unmatched: 5. CDR1 and CDR2 from the germline V gene are SGHNT and YYREEE (reference sequence). CDR3 nucleotides: TGTGCCAGCAGCTGGGGACTAGCGGGAGTGGGCGGGGAGCTGTTTTTT. The encoded protein is CASSWGLAGVGGELFF.

This chain uses TRBV6-5 with TRBJ2-7, with D perhaps TRBD1 or TRBD2 (5 bases each). This CDR3 has 14 amino acids. In germline, CDR1 is MNHEY, CDR2 SVGAGI. V gave up 11 bases and J gave up 6 bases, with 23 bases separating them. The CDR3 sequence is CAAIEGITVREQYF. The DNA for the CDR3 is TGTGCCGCCATAGAGGGGATAACGGTCCGCGAGCAGTACTTC.

The chain links TRBV5-5 to TRBJ1-5; D is possibly TRBD1 (6 bases). The CDR3 is 15 residues long. The ends were cut back, 4 bases at V and 5 bases at J, with 16 bases in the middle. The germline gives CDR1 SGHKS, CDR2 YYEKEE (reference sequence). The CDR3 DNA sequence: TGTGCCAGCAGCCGGAGAGGACAGAGCGATCAGCCCCAGCATTTT. Translation: CASSRRGQSDQPQHF.

V is TRBV5-6 and J is TRBJ1-2; D possibly corresponds to TRBD1 (6 bases). The germline V gene encodes CDR1 SGHDT and CDR2 YYEEEE. Trimming removed 6 bases from V and 1 base from J, with 13 bases in between. This CDR3 is 14 amino acids long. CDR3 sequence: CASITGWGNYGYTF. For the CDR3, the DNA is TGTGCCAGCATCACAGGGTGGGGTAACTATGGCTACACCTTC.

The chain carries TRBV7-2 and TRBJ1-6; tentative D call: TRBD1 (5 bases). V was cut by 9 bases and J by 6 bases, with 15 bases left in between. CDR1 is SGHTA and CDR2 is FQGNSA in the germline V gene. This CDR3 spans 14 amino acids. The CDR3 loop is CASNTGYSNSPLHF. The DNA of the CDR3 is TGTGCCAGTAATACAGGCTACTCTAATTCACCCCTCCACTTT.

The chain recombines TRBV6-5 with TRBJ1-2; D possibly corresponds to TRBD1 (5 bases). The CDR3 runs to 15 residues. Trimming removed 6 bases from V and 0 bases from J, with 14 bases in between. Germline values: CDR1 MNHEY, CDR2 SVGAGI. CDR3: CASRGPYATNYGYTF. CDR3 DNA sequence: TGTGCCAGCAGGGGGCCTTATGCTACTAACTATGGCTACACCTTC.

This clone was seen a handful of times. The V call is TRBV2, the J call TRBJ2-7; TRBD1 aligns across 12 bases. In germline, CDR1 is SNHLY, CDR2 FYNNEI. The junction had 5 bases not matched to a gene; V was cut back by 6 bases and J by 2 bases. The length of the CDR3 is 15 residues. The CDR3 nucleotides are TGTGCCAGCAGCTCCGGGACAGGGGGCCCCTACGAGCAGTACTTC. Translated: CASSSGTGGPYEQYF.

The genes are TRBV18 and TRBJ1-2; 7 positions match TRBD1. The germline V gene has CDR1 KGHSH and CDR2 LQKENI. The J segment lost 4 bases and the V segment lost 3 bases, leaving 8 bases of the junction unmatched. This CDR3 contains 15 residues. The CDR3 here is CASSPRWDSSYGYTF. CDR3 DNA: TGTGCCAGCTCACCGAGATGGGACAGCAGCTATGGCTACACCTTC.

The chain carries TRBV12-5 and TRBJ1-4, with 8 bases that match TRBD1. Trimming cost V 4 bases and J 7 bases; bases outside gene matches: 2. Germline loops: CDR1 LGHNT, CDR2 FRNRAP. The CDR3 loop spans 13 amino acids. The CDR3 nucleotides are TGTGCTAGTGGTTCCGGACAGGGTGAAAAACTGTTTTTT. Translation: CASGSGQGEKLFF.

The rearrangement uses TRBV4-1 and TRBJ1-6; D remains ambiguous. The CDR3 has 17 amino acids. Germline CDR1 reads MGHRA; CDR2 reads YSYEKL. V lost 0 bases and J 0 bases, leaving 9 bases between the germline ends. CDR3 in DNA: TGCGCCAGCAGCCAAGATAGAGAGAGCTCCTATAATTCACCCCTCCACTTT. It translates to CASSQDRESSYNSPLHF.